Below, one TCR beta chain is given with its context. This same CDR3 is encoded by further DNA sequences in the sample. V was clipped by 6 bases and J by 3 bases, with 12 bases between them. The CDR3 loop spans 13 amino acids. Per the germline V gene, CDR1 is MNHEY and CDR2 is SMNVEV (reference sequence). The sample originates from a study of shared clonotypes between healthy human individuals. The naive CD8 population came from CD45RO-negative cells selected for CCR7, without terminally differentiated effector memory CD45RA+ cells. Per the original data handling: As immunoSEQ supplied junction-only sequences (without quality scores), filtering differed. Method: immunoSEQ multiplex PCR; TCRdb's copy keeps in-frame clones and lacks some. The V and J calls and clone size were taken over from that table, and D and trimming were inferred from the DNA. This sample yields 450,000 to 700,000 clones, of which less than 97% are seen a single time; roughly 0.1% belongs to the top ten.

The receptor comes from a woman aged 25 to 39 in good health. Sequenced input: naive CD8+ T cells sorted from blood. The chain uses TRBV27 and TRBJ2-7, with D perhaps given as TRBD1 or TRBD2 (5 bases each). CDR3 nucleotide sequence: TGTGCCAGCAGCCCCGGGACCCTCTACGAGCAGTACTTC. It is translated as CASSPGTLYEQYF.